These T cell receptor beta chains were read from a single sample in a study of blood T cell repertoires in COVID-19. The assay was immunoSEQ multiplex PCR, and TCRdb's table has in-frame clones only and misses some. This sample has around 94,000 clones, with around 81% found just once. Sequenced: peripheral blood. Every receptor here comes from a man in his fifties with acute or convalescent COVID-19. CDR3s include the opening cysteine and the closing phenylalanine or tryptophan. The D gene is left open where the match is weak. A row's size may be missing; if present it is once, few, many or a size class.

clone_size: NA; v_call: TRBV6-2/TRBV6-3; d_call: TRBD2; j_call: TRBJ2-4; cdr3_aa: CASSYSLTGTRGNIQYF; cdr3_nt: TGTGCCAGCAGTTACTCACTAACCGGGACTAGAGGAAACATTCAGTACTTC
clone_size: NA; v_call: TRBV19; d_call: TRBD2; j_call: TRBJ2-1; cdr3_aa: CASSPGLGTYNEQFF; cdr3_nt: TGTGCCTCTTCACCGGGACTAGGGACATACAATGAGCAGTTCTTC
clone_size: NA; v_call: TRBV19; d_call: TRBD1; j_call: TRBJ1-2; cdr3_aa: CASSTDRGHGYTF; cdr3_nt: TGTGCCAGTAGTACGGACAGGGGACATGGCTACACCTTC
clone_size: NA; v_call: TRBV4-3; d_call: TRBD2; j_call: TRBJ2-3; cdr3_aa: CASSSRAGEADTQYF; cdr3_nt: TGCGCCAGCAGCTCCCGGGCGGGAGAGGCAGATACGCAGTATTTT
clone_size: NA; v_call: TRBV5-1; d_call: TRBD1; j_call: TRBJ1-1; cdr3_aa: CASSPGQDYTEAFF; cdr3_nt: TGCGCCAGCAGCCCGGGACAGGACTACACTGAAGCTTTCTTT
clone_size: NA; v_call: TRBV19; d_call: TRBD1; j_call: TRBJ2-1; cdr3_aa: CASRGQGANNEQFF; cdr3_nt: TGTGCCAGTAGGGGACAGGGGGCGAACAATGAGCAGTTCTTC
clone_size: once; v_call: TRBV28; d_call: TRBD1; j_call: TRBJ2-3; cdr3_aa: CASSSGQVERNTQYF; cdr3_nt: TGTGCCAGCAGTTCGGGACAGGTAGAGCGAAATACGCAGTATTTT
clone_size: once; v_call: TRBV28; d_call: NA; j_call: TRBJ2-7; cdr3_aa: CASSTPRDYEQYF; cdr3_nt: TGTGCCAGCAGTACGCCCCGGGACTACGAGCAGTACTTC
clone_size: NA; v_call: TRBV7-2; d_call: TRBD1; j_call: TRBJ1-2; cdr3_aa: CATVDEGQAPYGYTF; cdr3_nt: TGTGCCACCGTAGACGAGGGACAGGCTCCCTATGGCTACACCTTC
clone_size: NA; v_call: TRBV5-1; d_call: NA; j_call: TRBJ2-5; cdr3_aa: CASSGMGASPQETQYF; cdr3_nt: TGCGCCAGCAGTGGAATGGGGGCGTCACCCCAAGAGACCCAGTACTTC
clone_size: NA; v_call: TRBV20-1; d_call: NA; j_call: TRBJ1-2; cdr3_aa: CSAYQGYGYTF; cdr3_nt: TGCAGTGCTTATCAGGGCTACGGCTACACCTTC
clone_size: NA; v_call: TRBV9; d_call: NA; j_call: TRBJ1-5; cdr3_aa: CASSPDRDFDQPQHF; cdr3_nt: TGTGCCAGCAGCCCAGACAGAGACTTCGATCAGCCCCAGCATTTT
clone_size: NA; v_call: TRBV6-1; d_call: NA; j_call: TRBJ2-7; cdr3_aa: CASSEASKSNEQYF; cdr3_nt: TGTGCCAGCAGTGAAGCTAGCAAGTCCAACGAGCAGTACTTC
clone_size: NA; v_call: TRBV9; d_call: NA; j_call: TRBJ2-7; cdr3_aa: CASSVDLAPYEQYF; cdr3_nt: TGTGCCAGCAGCGTAGATCTAGCTCCCTACGAGCAGTACTTC
clone_size: once; v_call: TRBV7-2; d_call: TRBD2; j_call: TRBJ2-3; cdr3_aa: CATKREHGTDTQYF; cdr3_nt: TGTGCCACCAAGCGGGAGCACGGCACAGATACGCAGTATTTT
clone_size: NA; v_call: TRBV15; d_call: NA; j_call: TRBJ1-6; cdr3_aa: CATSRERGSPLHF; cdr3_nt: TGTGCCACCAGCAGAGAACGAGGTTCACCCCTCCACTTT
clone_size: NA; v_call: TRBV11-2; d_call: TRBD1; j_call: TRBJ2-7; cdr3_aa: CASSSGPDRGESGYEQYF; cdr3_nt: TGTGCCAGCAGCTCTGGACCGGACAGGGGAGAATCTGGCTACGAGCAGTACTTC
clone_size: NA; v_call: TRBV30; d_call: NA; j_call: TRBJ1-1; cdr3_aa: CAWSESMNTEAFF; cdr3_nt: TGTGCCTGGAGCGAGAGTATGAACACTGAAGCTTTCTTT
clone_size: NA; v_call: TRBV10-2; d_call: TRBD1; j_call: TRBJ2-7; cdr3_aa: CASGGSDRGKDEQYF; cdr3_nt: TGCGCCAGCGGAGGCTCGGACAGGGGGAAGGACGAGCAGTACTTC
clone_size: NA; v_call: TRBV19; d_call: NA; j_call: TRBJ1-4; cdr3_aa: CASSPFGGLKEKLFF; cdr3_nt: TGTGCCAGTAGTCCCTTCGGGGGTCTGAAGGAAAAACTGTTTTTT
clone_size: NA; v_call: TRBV11-1; d_call: NA; j_call: TRBJ1-4; cdr3_aa: CASSLKPANEKLFF; cdr3_nt: TGTGCCAGCAGCTTAAAGCCCGCTAATGAAAAACTGTTTTTT
clone_size: NA; v_call: TRBV7-2; d_call: NA; j_call: TRBJ2-2; cdr3_aa: CASSLDRNTGELFF; cdr3_nt: TGTGCCAGCAGTTTAGACAGGAACACCGGGGAGCTGTTTTTT
clone_size: NA; v_call: TRBV5-6; d_call: NA; j_call: TRBJ2-1; cdr3_aa: CASSLWGDYNEQFF; cdr3_nt: TGTGCCAGCAGCTTGTGGGGCGACTACAATGAGCAGTTCTTC
clone_size: NA; v_call: TRBV6-5; d_call: TRBD1; j_call: TRBJ1-5; cdr3_aa: CASSSAGTGRQPQHF; cdr3_nt: TGTGCCAGCAGTTCCGCCGGGACAGGGCGTCAGCCCCAGCATTTT
clone_size: NA; v_call: TRBV5-6; d_call: TRBD1; j_call: TRBJ2-2; cdr3_aa: CASSRQGGAGELFF; cdr3_nt: TGTGCCAGCAGTAGACAGGGGGGTGCCGGGGAGCTGTTTTTT
clone_size: NA; v_call: TRBV5-5; d_call: NA; j_call: TRBJ1-3; cdr3_aa: CASSSDSYSGNTIYF; cdr3_nt: TGTGCCAGCAGCTCTGACAGTTACTCTGGAAACACCATATATTTT
clone_size: NA; v_call: TRBV28; d_call: NA; j_call: TRBJ1-1; cdr3_aa: CASSLWWQVMNTEAFF; cdr3_nt: TGTGCCAGCAGTTTATGGTGGCAGGTCATGAACACTGAAGCTTTCTTT
clone_size: once; v_call: TRBV10-1; d_call: TRBD2; j_call: TRBJ2-7; cdr3_aa: CASSELVAGGPYEQYF; cdr3_nt: TGCGCCAGCAGTGAGTTGGTAGCGGGGGGACCCTACGAGCAGTACTTC
clone_size: NA; v_call: TRBV4-3; d_call: NA; j_call: TRBJ1-5; cdr3_aa: CASSQEYRYNQPQHF; cdr3_nt: TGCGCCAGCAGCCAAGAGTACAGATACAATCAGCCCCAGCATTTT
clone_size: NA; v_call: TRBV7-9; d_call: TRBD1; j_call: TRBJ2-3; cdr3_aa: CASSSDREADTQYF; cdr3_nt: TGTGCCAGCAGCTCGGACAGGGAGGCAGATACGCAGTATTTT
clone_size: NA; v_call: TRBV4-3; d_call: TRBD1; j_call: TRBJ1-2; cdr3_aa: CASSPGQGGGYGYTF; cdr3_nt: TGCGCCAGCAGCCCGGGACAGGGCGGGGGATATGGCTACACCTTC
clone_size: NA; v_call: TRBV30; d_call: NA; j_call: TRBJ1-2; cdr3_aa: CAWSELYGYTF; cdr3_nt: TGTGCCTGGAGTGAGCTTTATGGCTACACCTTC
clone_size: NA; v_call: TRBV7-9; d_call: TRBD2; j_call: TRBJ2-3; cdr3_aa: CASSLSSGGSDTQYF; cdr3_nt: TGTGCCAGCAGCTTATCGAGCGGGGGGTCAGATACGCAGTATTTT
clone_size: NA; v_call: TRBV19; d_call: NA; j_call: TRBJ2-3; cdr3_aa: CASSIRGTSLADTQYF; cdr3_nt: TGTGCCAGTAGTATCCGCGGGACCTCATTGGCAGATACGCAGTATTTT
clone_size: NA; v_call: TRBV4-3; d_call: TRBD1; j_call: TRBJ1-4; cdr3_aa: CASSQRGQGVANEKLFF; cdr3_nt: TGCGCCAGCAGCCAGCGCGGACAGGGGGTAGCTAATGAAAAACTGTTTTTT
clone_size: NA; v_call: TRBV10-1; d_call: NA; j_call: TRBJ1-6; cdr3_aa: CASSNDGGTPLHF; cdr3_nt: TGCGCCAGCAGTAACGATGGCGGGACACCCCTCCACTTT
clone_size: NA; v_call: TRBV10-1; d_call: NA; j_call: TRBJ1-5; cdr3_aa: CASSDGHKGDNQPQHF; cdr3_nt: TGCGCCAGCAGTGACGGACACAAAGGGGATAATCAGCCCCAGCATTTT
clone_size: NA; v_call: TRBV15; d_call: NA; j_call: TRBJ1-5; cdr3_aa: CATSRVPVHAVSQPQHF; cdr3_nt: TGTGCCACCAGCAGAGTACCAGTCCACGCGGTAAGTCAGCCCCAGCATTTT
clone_size: NA; v_call: TRBV21-1; d_call: NA; j_call: TRBJ2-5; cdr3_aa: CASSKVGERDNETQYF; cdr3_nt: TGTGCCAGCAGCAAAGTGGGAGAGAGGGACAACGAGACCCAGTACTTC
clone_size: NA; v_call: TRBV14; d_call: TRBD2; j_call: TRBJ2-7; cdr3_aa: CASSPLIAGAYEQYF; cdr3_nt: TGTGCCAGCAGCCCATTAATAGCGGGGGCCTACGAGCAGTACTTC
clone_size: NA; v_call: TRBV11-2; d_call: TRBD1; j_call: TRBJ1-1; cdr3_aa: CASSLIQGEGNTEAFF; cdr3_nt: TGTGCCAGCAGCTTGATACAGGGGGAAGGGAACACTGAAGCTTTCTTT
clone_size: NA; v_call: TRBV11-3; d_call: TRBD2; j_call: TRBJ2-2; cdr3_aa: CASSGPGGGANTGELFF; cdr3_nt: TGTGCCAGCAGCGGCCCGGGGGGGGGCGCGAACACCGGGGAGCTGTTTTTT
clone_size: NA; v_call: TRBV2; d_call: TRBD1; j_call: TRBJ1-4; cdr3_aa: CASSEKTGAEKLFF; cdr3_nt: TGTGCCAGCAGTGAGAAGACAGGGGCTGAAAAACTGTTTTTT
clone_size: NA; v_call: TRBV5-1; d_call: TRBD1; j_call: TRBJ2-7; cdr3_aa: CASSLAGQAYEQYF; cdr3_nt: TGCGCCAGCAGCTTGGCGGGACAGGCCTACGAGCAGTACTTC
clone_size: NA; v_call: TRBV6-5; d_call: TRBD1; j_call: TRBJ1-1; cdr3_aa: CASSSTGGGEAFF; cdr3_nt: TGTGCCAGCAGCTCCACAGGGGGGGGTGAAGCTTTCTTT